The clone carrying this TCR beta chain has ten or more counts. What it recognizes is unknown. This sample is part of a study of breast tumors, draining lymph nodes, adjacent tissues. Study-level results: Tumor TCR diversity was below lymph nodes but above nontumor tissue.

The germline CDR1 and CDR2 sequences are MNHEY and SMNVEV (reference sequence). The CDR3 runs 15 residues. Trimming took off 0 bases at V and 4 bases at J, with 12 bases between the two ends. Using its own MiXCR run on the multiplex PCR reads, TCRdb lists one record per CDR3 protein. Here the sample spans fewer than 140,000 distinct CDR3 sequences, around 30% being singletons. Samples came from axillary lymph nodes draining the breast cancer. The J gene is TRBJ2-5, the V gene TRBV27, with a tentative D call TRBD1 (6 bases). Input material: axillary lymph node tissue. This clonotype was obtained from a female donor with breast cancer. Some clones in this sample may be carry-over from other donors' samples. CDR3 nucleotides: TGTGCCAGCAGTTTATCGGGGGCTTGGGGAGAGACCCAGTACTTC. It codes for CASSLSGAWGETQYF.